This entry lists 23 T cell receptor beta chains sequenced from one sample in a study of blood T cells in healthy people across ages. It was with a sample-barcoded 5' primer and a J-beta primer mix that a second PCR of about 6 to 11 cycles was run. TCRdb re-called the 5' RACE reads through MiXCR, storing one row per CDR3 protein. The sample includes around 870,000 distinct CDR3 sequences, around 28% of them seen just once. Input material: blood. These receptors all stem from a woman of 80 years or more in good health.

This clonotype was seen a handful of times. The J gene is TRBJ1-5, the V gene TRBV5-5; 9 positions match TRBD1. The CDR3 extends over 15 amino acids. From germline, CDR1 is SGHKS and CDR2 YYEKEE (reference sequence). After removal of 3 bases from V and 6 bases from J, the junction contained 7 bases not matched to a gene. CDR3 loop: CASSSTGGIGQPQHF. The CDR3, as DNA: TGTGCCAGCAGCTCAACAGGGGGCATCGGTCAGCCCCAGCATTTT. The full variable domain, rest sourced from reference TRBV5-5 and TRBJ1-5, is DAGVTQSPTHLIKTRGQQVTLRCSPISGHKSVSWYQQVLGQGPQFIFQYYEKEERGRGNFPDRFSARQFPNYSSELNVNALLLGDSALYLCASSSTGGIGQPQHFGDGTRLSIL.

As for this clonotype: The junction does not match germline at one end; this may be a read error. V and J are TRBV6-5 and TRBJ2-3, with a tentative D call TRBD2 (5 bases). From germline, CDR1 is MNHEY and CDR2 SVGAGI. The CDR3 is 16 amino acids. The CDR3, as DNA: TGTGTCAGCAGTTACTCGTCTAGCTCCAACACAGATACGCAGTATTTT. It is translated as CVSSYSSSSNTDTQYF.

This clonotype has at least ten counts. The CDR3 loop reads CASSREILGLYNEQFF. For the CDR3, the DNA is TGCGCCAGCAGCCGAGAAATTTTAGGTTTGTACAATGAGCAGTTCTTC. The rearrangement links TRBV4-3 to TRBJ2-1; D gene unclear. Germline V CDR1 and CDR2: LGHNA, YSLEER. CDR3 length equals 16 residues. Trimming pared 4 bases from V and 4 bases from J, leaving 17 bases between.

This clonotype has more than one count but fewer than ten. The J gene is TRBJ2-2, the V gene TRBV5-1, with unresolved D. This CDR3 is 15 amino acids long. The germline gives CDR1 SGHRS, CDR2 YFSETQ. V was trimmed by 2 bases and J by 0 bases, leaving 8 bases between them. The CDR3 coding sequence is TGCGCCAGCAGCTTTCTTTCCTCGAACACCGGGGAGCTGTTTTTT. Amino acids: CASSFLSSNTGELFF.

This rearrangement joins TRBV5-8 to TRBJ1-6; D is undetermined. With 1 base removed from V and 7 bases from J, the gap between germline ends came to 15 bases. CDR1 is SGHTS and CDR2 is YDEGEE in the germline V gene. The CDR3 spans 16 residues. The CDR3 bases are TGTGCCAGCAGCTTGAGGGCACCCGGAGGGAATTCACCCCTCCACTTT. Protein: CASSLRAPGGNSPLHF.

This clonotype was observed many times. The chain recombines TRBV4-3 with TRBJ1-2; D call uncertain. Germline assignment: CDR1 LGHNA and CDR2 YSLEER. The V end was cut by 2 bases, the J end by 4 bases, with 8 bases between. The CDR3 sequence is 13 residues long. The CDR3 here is CASSQTAFYGYTF. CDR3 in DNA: TGCGCCAGCAGCCAAACGGCCTTCTATGGCTACACCTTC.

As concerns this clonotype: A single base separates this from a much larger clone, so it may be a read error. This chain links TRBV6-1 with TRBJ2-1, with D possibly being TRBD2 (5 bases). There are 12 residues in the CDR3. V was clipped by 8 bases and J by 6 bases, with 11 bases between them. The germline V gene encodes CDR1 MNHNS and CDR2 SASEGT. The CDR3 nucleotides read TGTGCCAGCCCCCTAGCAGGCAATGAGCAGTTCTTC. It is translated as CASPLAGNEQFF.

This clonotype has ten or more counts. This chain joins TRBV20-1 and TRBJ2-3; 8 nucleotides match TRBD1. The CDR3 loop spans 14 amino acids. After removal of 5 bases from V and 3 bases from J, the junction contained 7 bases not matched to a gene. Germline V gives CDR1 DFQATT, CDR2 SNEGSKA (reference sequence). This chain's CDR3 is CSAYRGLMTDTQYF. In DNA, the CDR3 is TGCAGTGCTTACAGGGGGTTGATGACAGATACGCAGTATTTT.

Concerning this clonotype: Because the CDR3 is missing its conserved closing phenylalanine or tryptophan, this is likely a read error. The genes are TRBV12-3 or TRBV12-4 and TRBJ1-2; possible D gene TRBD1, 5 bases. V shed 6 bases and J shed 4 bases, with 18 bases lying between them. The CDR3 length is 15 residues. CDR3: CASSLGLNAGYGYTL. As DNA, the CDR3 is TGTGCCAGCAGCCTGGGGCTCAATGCGGGCTATGGCTACACCTTA.

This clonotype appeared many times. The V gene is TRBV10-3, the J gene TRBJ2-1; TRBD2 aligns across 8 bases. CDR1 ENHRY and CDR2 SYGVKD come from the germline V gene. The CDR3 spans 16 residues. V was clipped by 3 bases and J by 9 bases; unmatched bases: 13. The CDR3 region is CAISDASSGTSGEQFF. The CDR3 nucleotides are TGTGCCATCAGTGATGCGTCTAGCGGAACTAGCGGTGAGCAGTTCTTC.

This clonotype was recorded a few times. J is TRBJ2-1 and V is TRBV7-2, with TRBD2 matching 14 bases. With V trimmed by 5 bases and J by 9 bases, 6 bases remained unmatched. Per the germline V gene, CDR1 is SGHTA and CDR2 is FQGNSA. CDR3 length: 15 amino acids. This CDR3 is CASSPGLAGGIEQFF. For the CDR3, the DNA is TGTGCCAGCAGCCCCGGACTAGCGGGGGGAATTGAGCAGTTCTTC.

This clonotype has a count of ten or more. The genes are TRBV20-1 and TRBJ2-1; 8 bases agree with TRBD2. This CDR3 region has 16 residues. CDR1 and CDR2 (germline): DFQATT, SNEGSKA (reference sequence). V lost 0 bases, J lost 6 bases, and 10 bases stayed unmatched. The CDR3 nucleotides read TGCAGTGCTAGAGAGGCTAAGCAGCGGGGGTTCAATGAGCAGTTCTTC. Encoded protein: CSAREAKQRGFNEQFF.

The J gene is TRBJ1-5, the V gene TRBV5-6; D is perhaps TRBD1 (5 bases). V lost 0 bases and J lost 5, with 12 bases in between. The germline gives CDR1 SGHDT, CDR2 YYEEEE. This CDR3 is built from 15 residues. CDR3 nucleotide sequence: TGTGCCAGCAGCTTGGCTGGCAGGGCGGATCAGCCCCAGCATTTT. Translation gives CASSLAGRADQPQHF.

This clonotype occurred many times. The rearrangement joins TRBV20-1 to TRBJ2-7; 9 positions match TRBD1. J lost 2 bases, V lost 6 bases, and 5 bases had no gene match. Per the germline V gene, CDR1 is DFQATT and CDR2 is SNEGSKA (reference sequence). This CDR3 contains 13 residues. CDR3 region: CSAKGQGTYEQYF. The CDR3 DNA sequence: TGCAGTGCCAAGGGACAGGGCACCTACGAGCAGTACTTC.

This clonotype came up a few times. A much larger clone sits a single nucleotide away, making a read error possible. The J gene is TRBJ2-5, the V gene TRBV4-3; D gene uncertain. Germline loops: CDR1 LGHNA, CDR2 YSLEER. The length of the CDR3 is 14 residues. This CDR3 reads CVSSQERNQETQYF. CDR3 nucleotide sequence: TGCGTCAGCAGCCAAGAAAGGAACCAAGAGACCCAGTACTTC.

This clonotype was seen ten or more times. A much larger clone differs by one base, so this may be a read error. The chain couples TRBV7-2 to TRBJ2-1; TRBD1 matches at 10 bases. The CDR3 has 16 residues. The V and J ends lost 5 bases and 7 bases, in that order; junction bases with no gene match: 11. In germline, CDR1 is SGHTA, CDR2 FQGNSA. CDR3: CASSRETGGMGNEQFF. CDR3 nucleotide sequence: TGTGCCAGCAGCCGAGAGACAGGGGGCATGGGGAATGAGCAGTTCTTC.

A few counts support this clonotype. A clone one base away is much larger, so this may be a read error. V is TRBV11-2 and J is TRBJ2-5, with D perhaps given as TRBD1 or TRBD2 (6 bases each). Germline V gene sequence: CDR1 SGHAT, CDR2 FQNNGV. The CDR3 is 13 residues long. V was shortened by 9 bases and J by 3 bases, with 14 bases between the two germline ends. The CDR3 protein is CASERGVEETQYF. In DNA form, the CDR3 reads TGTGCCAGTGAGAGGGGGGTTGAAGAGACCCAGTACTTC.

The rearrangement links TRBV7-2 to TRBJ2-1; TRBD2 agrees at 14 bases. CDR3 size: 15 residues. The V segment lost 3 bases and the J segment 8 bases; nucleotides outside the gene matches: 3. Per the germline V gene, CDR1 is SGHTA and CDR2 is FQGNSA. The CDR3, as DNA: TGTGCCAGCAGCTTCCCGGGACTAGCGGGAGATGAGCAGTTCTTC. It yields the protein CASSFPGLAGDEQFF.

The CDR3 loop reads CASSPVEARGTEAFF. CDR3 DNA: TGTGCCAGCAGCCCCGTGGAGGCGCGGGGCACTGAAGCTTTCTTT. This sequence joins TRBV12-3 or TRBV12-4 and TRBJ1-1, with unresolved D. Trimming cost V 6 bases and J 4 bases, with 18 bases left between them. The CDR3 runs to 15 residues.

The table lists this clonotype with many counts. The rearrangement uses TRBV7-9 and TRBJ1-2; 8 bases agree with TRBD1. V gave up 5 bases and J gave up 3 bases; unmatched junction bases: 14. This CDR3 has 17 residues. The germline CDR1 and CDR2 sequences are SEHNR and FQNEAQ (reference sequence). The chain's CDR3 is CASSPRTGRASDYGYTF. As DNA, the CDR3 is TGTGCCAGCAGCCCCCGGACAGGGAGGGCGTCGGACTATGGCTACACCTTC.

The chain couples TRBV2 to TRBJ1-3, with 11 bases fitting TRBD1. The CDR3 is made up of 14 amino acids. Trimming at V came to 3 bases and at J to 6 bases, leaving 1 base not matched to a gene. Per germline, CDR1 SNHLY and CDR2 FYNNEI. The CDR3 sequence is CASSEDRGQNTIYF. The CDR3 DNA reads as TGTGCCAGCAGTGAGGACAGGGGGCAAAACACCATATATTTT.

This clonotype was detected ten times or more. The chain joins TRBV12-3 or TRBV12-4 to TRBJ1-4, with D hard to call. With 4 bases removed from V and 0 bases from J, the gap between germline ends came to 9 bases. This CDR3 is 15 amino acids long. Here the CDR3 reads CASSSHRTTNEKLFF. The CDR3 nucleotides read TGTGCCAGCAGTTCCCACCGTACAACTAATGAAAAACTGTTTTTT.

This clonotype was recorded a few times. CDR3 amino acids: CASSSRQAGGPAETQYF. In DNA form, the CDR3 reads TGTGCCAGCAGTTCCCGACAAGCGGGGGGGCCGGCAGAGACCCAGTACTTC. The gene calls are TRBV6-2 or TRBV6-3 and TRBJ2-5, with 10 bases lining up with TRBD2. V gave up 4 bases and J gave up 4 bases; unmatched junction bases: 12. Germline-derived CDR1 and CDR2 are MNHEY and SVGEGT. This CDR3 contains 17 residues.